What follows describes a single TCR beta chain. No antigen is known for it. The PCR made use of 60 Vbeta and 13 Jbeta primers. TCRdb keeps only in-frame clones here, not all; method: immunoSEQ multiplex PCR. This sample has approximately 160,000 clones, with approximately 80% found just once. V dropped 2 bases and J dropped 4; count of bases not matched to a gene: 3. The CDR3 extends over 14 amino acids. The V gene's germline CDR1 is SGHDT and CDR2 YYEEEE. This record belongs to a study of cytomegalovirus exposure and HLA in healthy donors. The wider study: Out of a few hundred genotyped donors, about 80% belonged to the Caucasian-associated ancestry cluster.

General study results and limits: Whilst most TCR sequences proved rare, a subset of public TCRs occurred across many donors. Under in vitro conditions, a few CMV-associated chains were confirmed as specific for CMV antigens. The productive fraction for most TCR beta V segments was about 87% or about 30% in an earlier analysis.

The rearrangement joins TRBV5-6 to TRBJ2-1, with 7 bases matching TRBD2. Sequencing was performed on PBMCs. This clonotype was sampled from a woman between 50 and 59 years old in good health and CMV-seropositive. The CDR3 DNA follows: TGTGCCAGCAGCTTAGGACTAGAGTACAATGAGCAGTTCTTC. This translates into CASSLGLEYNEQFF.